The present T cell receptor (beta chain) was sequenced within a study of blood T cell repertoires in COVID-19. Turning to the study itself: Specimens from acute and convalescent COVID-19 originated in the United States, Italy and Spain. PBMCs, B-cell-depleted T cells, or T cells were the source of the cDNA or gDNA that made up the material.

This clone has ten or more counts. This CDR3 is 15 amino acids long. V gave up 4 bases and J gave up 0 bases; unmatched junction bases: 5. Germline lookup yields CDR1 SGHDN and CDR2 FVKESK. Clones were read by immunoSEQ multiplex PCR, and TCRdb kept only the in-frame ones, dropping some. The data show around 270,000 clones, about 90% seen once. Specimen: PBMCs or T cells enriched from blood (not recorded which). This clonotype originated in a woman aged 40-49 years who had been exposed to COVID-19. This chain joins TRBV14 and TRBJ1-1; 7 bases fit TRBD1. The CDR3 DNA reads as TGTGCCAGCAGCCTGAACAGGGGTATGAACACTGAAGCTTTCTTT. It translates to CASSLNRGMNTEAFF.